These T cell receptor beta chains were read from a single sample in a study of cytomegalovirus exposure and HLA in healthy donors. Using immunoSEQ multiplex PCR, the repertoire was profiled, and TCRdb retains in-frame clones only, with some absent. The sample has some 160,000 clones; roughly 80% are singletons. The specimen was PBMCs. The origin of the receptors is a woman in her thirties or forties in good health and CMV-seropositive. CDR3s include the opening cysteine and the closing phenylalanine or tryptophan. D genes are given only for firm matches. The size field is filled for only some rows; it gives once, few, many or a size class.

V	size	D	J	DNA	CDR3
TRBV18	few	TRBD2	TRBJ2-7	TGTGCCAGCTCACCACCGGTAGCGGGTGAGGACGAGCAGTACTTC	CASSPPVAGEDEQYF
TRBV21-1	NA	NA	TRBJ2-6	TGTGCCAGCAGCAAGGGGGAGGTGGCAGGGATCCTCTCTGGGGCCAACGTCCTGACTTTC	CASSKGEVAGILSGANVLTF
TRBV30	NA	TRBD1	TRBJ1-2	TGTGCCTGGAGTGTATCAAGACAGGGGAACTATGGCTACACCTTC	CAWSVSRQGNYGYTF
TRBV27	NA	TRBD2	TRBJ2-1	TGTGCCAGCAGTTTAGGGCTAGCGGGAGTCAATGAGCAGTTCTTC	CASSLGLAGVNEQFF
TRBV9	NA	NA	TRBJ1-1	TGTGCCAGCAGTGTTTCAGGGAACACTGAAGCTTTCTTT	CASSVSGNTEAFF
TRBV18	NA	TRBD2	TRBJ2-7	TGTGCCAGCTCAGCTAACCCCGGGACTATCTACGAGCAGTACTTC	CASSANPGTIYEQYF
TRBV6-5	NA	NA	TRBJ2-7	TGTGCCAGCAGCTTTAGCGGCCGGGCCCACTACGAGCAGTACTTC	CASSFSGRAHYEQYF
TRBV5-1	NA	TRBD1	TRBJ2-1	TGCGCCAGCAGCCGGGACAGGGAATTCAATGAGCAGTTCTTC	CASSRDREFNEQFF
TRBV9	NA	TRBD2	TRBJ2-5	TGTGCCAGCAGCGCCATAGCGGGAAGGGAGACCCAGTACTTC	CASSAIAGRETQYF
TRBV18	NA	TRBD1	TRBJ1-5	TGTGCCAGCTCATCGACAGGGGGTGATAGCAATCAGCCCCAGCATTTT	CASSSTGGDSNQPQHF
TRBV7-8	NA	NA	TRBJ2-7	TGTGCCAGCAGCTTGGCGCGACAGAATTACGAGCAGTACTTC	CASSLARQNYEQYF
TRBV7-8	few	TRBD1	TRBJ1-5	TGTGCCAGCAGCTCCTTACAGGGGGACGGCAATCAGCCCCAGCATTTT	CASSSLQGDGNQPQHF
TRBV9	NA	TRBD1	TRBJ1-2	TGTGCCAGCAGCGTAGACCCTATGGGACAGGGAGATGGCTACACCTTC	CASSVDPMGQGDGYTF
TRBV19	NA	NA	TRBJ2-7	TGTGCCAGTAGTATCGGTGCGGGGACAGCGGCCTCGAAGCAGTACTTC	CASSIGAGTAASKQYF
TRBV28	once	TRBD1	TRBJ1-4	TGTGCCAGCAGTTTCGTGAAAAGGACAGGGGGCGATGAAAAACTGTTTTTT	CASSFVKRTGGDEKLFF
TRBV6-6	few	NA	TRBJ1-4	TGTGCCAGCACCTACTCCCCTGGTCCTAGTGAAAAACTGTTTTTT	CASTYSPGPSEKLFF
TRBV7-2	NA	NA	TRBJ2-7	TGTGCCAGCAGCACGATGGCGGGGAGCTCCTACGAGCAGTACTTC	CASSTMAGSSYEQYF
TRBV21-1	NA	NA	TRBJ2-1	TGTGCCAAAACAGGGGGGAATGAGCAGTTCTTC	CAKTGGNEQFF
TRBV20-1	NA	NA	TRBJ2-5	TGCTCCCAGGAGGGGCAAGAGACCCAGTACTTC	CSQEGQETQYF
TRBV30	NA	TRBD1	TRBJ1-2	TGTGCCTGGAGCAGGGGGCAGGAGGACTATGGCTACACCTTC	CAWSRGQEDYGYTF
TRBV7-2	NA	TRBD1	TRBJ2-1	TGTGCCAGCAGCCCAAGGACAGGGAAGAATGAGCAGTTCTTC	CASSPRTGKNEQFF
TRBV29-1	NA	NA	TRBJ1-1	TGCAGCGTTGAACGACGTGGTGGGGACTTAACTGAAGCTTTCTTT	CSVERRGGDLTEAFF